This T cell receptor (beta chain) was retrieved from a study of T-cell memory formation after mild COVID-19. Whole-study context: TCR clusters showed largely donor specificity.

This CDR3 contains 15 residues. Trimming pared 5 bases from V and 4 bases from J, leaving 13 bases between. Germline assignment: CDR1 KGHDR and CDR2 SFDVKD. Findings and caveats of the study: Contracting clones from day 15 to 85 showed balanced CD4/CD8; later expanders favored CD4+. Pre-infection memory carried some responding clones, suggesting that cross-reactive memory joined.

From 5'RACE with constant-segment primers came TCR alpha and TCR beta cDNA libraries that carried sample barcodes and UMIs. TCRdb called the 5' RACE reads again in MiXCR, with one record for every CDR3 protein. The sample lists 130,000 to 150,000 distinct CDR3 sequences, over 6% seen once, with 2% to 2.5% in the top ten. This clonotype was observed a handful of times. The antigen is not known. This sequence originates from an adult woman who had mild COVID-19 (a few samples of this study predate the infection). Cell type and time point are not known. The chain has TRBV24-1 and TRBJ2-2, with D perhaps TRBD1 or TRBD2 (6 bases each). The source material was PBMCs or a T cell subset sorted from them (not recorded which). The CDR3 DNA reads as TGTGCCACCAGTGCCTCGGGGGCCAGCACCGGGGAGCTGTTTTTT. Amino acid sequence: CATSASGASTGELFF.